This T cell receptor beta chain appears in the sequencing data of a study of CD8 T cells in Susac syndrome. Regarding the study as a whole: Acknowledgment was made by the study that its TCR sequencing and HLA analysis involved a relatively small number of individuals.

The authors reverse transcribed roughly 0.5 to 1 ug RNA with random hexamers. immunoSEQ multiplex PCR amplified TCR beta CDR3 across 54 Vbeta, 13 Jbeta. One entry per CDR3 protein results from TCRdb running MiXCR on the immunoSEQ multiplex PCR reads. Altogether 150,000 or so distinct CDR3 sequences are present, around 96% being singletons, with the ten largest covering 0.2% to 0.25%. CDR1 WSHSY and CDR2 SAAADI come from the germline V gene. This CDR3 is built from 14 residues. V lost 7 bases, J lost 2 bases, and 12 bases lay in between. With regard to this clonotype: What it binds is not known.

Peripheral blood CD8+ and CD4+ T cells were profiled by TCR beta sequencing. The sequenced sample consisted of CD8+ T cells from PBMCs. This TCR was sampled from a human donor with multiple sclerosis. The chain joins TRBV10-2 to TRBJ2-1; D is undetermined. In DNA, the CDR3 is TGCGCCAGCACGGTGTCAGGCCCCTACAATGAGCAGTTCTTC. Translation gives CASTVSGPYNEQFF.